This T cell receptor beta chain emerged from a study of OX40 agonist ivuxolimab in advanced cancers. Overall study: Those enrolled were approximately 78% male, with a mean age of 60 years and ages from roughly 20 to 85.

V was pared by 6 bases and J by 0 bases, with 6 bases of the junction left unmatched. Germline lookup yields CDR1 MRHNA and CDR2 SNTAGT. The CDR3 has 15 amino acids. The data were produced by immunoSEQ multiplex PCR, yet TCRdb's version contains in-frame clones alone and is incomplete. The profile shows tens of thousands of clones, about 90% of them singletons. The material was CD4+ or CD8+ T cells sorted from blood, obtained in a trial of the OX40 agonist ivuxolimab. This chain joins TRBV6-4 and TRBJ2-3; 7 positions agree with TRBD2. This TCR came from an adult with an advanced solid tumor such as melanoma, head and neck, liver or kidney cancer. The chain's CDR3 is CASSRSGGSTDTQYF. The CDR3 DNA follows: TGTGCCAGCAGCCGGTCGGGGGGAAGCACAGATACGCAGTATTTT.